The rows below give T cell receptor beta chains drawn from one sample of a study of control samples from healthy donors and cancer patients. The repertoire was sequenced with immunoSEQ multiplex PCR; TCRdb's copy has only in-frame clones and lacks some. Found here are about 170,000 clones, around 91% of them singletons; the top ten hold about 1.6%. Sequenced material: blood. Receptors were obtained from a woman in her twenties or thirties in good health. CDR3s include the opening cysteine and the closing phenylalanine or tryptophan. Fields, in order: J gene, D gene, V gene, clone size, CDR3 protein, CDR3 DNA. The D gene is left open where the match is weak. Clone size appears in some rows only: once, few, many, or a class for an expanded clone.

>TRBJ2-1|TRBD2|TRBV7-9|.
CASSLALAVINEQFF
TGTGCCAGCAGCTTAGCTCTAGCGGTAATCAATGAGCAGTTCTTC
>TRBJ2-3|TRBD2|TRBV6-5|once
CASSRLAGKSDTQYF
TGTGCCAGCAGTAGACTAGCGGGTAAATCAGATACGCAGTATTTT
>TRBJ1-5|.|TRBV5-8|.
CASSLGLGYSNQPQHF
TGTGCCAGCAGCTTGGGATTGGGCTATAGCAATCAGCCCCAGCATTTT
>TRBJ2-7|.|TRBV15|few
CATSRDPSYEQYF
TGTGCCACCAGCAGAGACCCCTCCTACGAGCAGTACTTC
>TRBJ2-5|.|TRBV7-2|.
CASSLEQGLQETQYF
TGTGCCAGCAGCTTAGAACAGGGCCTCCAAGAGACCCAGTACTTC
>TRBJ1-6|.|TRBV27|.
CASSGSYNSPLHF
TGTGCCAGCAGTGGCTCCTATAATTCACCCCTCCACTTT
>TRBJ1-1|TRBD1|TRBV6-5|.
CASSYSRGLNTEAFF
TGTGCCAGCAGTTACTCGAGGGGGCTGAACACTGAAGCTTTCTTT
>TRBJ2-7|TRBD2|TRBV3-1/TRBV3-2|.
CASSRLAGDEQYF
TGTGCCAGCAGCCGTCTAGCGGGAGACGAGCAGTACTTC
>TRBJ2-7|.|TRBV11-2|.
CASSLPDSLYEQYF
TGTGCCAGCAGCTTACCGGACTCCCTCTACGAGCAGTACTTC
>TRBJ2-2|TRBD1|TRBV19|.
CASTSRGRTGELFF
TGTGCCAGTACTAGTAGGGGGCGCACCGGGGAGCTGTTTTTT
>TRBJ1-2|.|TRBV29-1|once
CSVSRGTNYGYTF
TGCAGCGTTAGTAGGGGAACTAACTATGGCTACACCTTC
>TRBJ2-4|.|TRBV6-5|.
CASNSKNIQYF
TGTGCCAGCAACAGCAAAAACATTCAGTACTTC
>TRBJ2-7|.|TRBV3-1/TRBV3-2|once
CASSRYQGSYEQYF
TGTGCCAGCAGCCGATACCAGGGTTCCTACGAGCAGTACTTC
>TRBJ1-6|.|TRBV28|.
CASSFVAGYNSPLHF
TGTGCCAGCAGTTTCGTGGCAGGGTATAATTCACCCCTCCACTTT
>TRBJ1-1|TRBD1|TRBV18|.
CASSPLGTGITEAFF
TGTGCCAGCTCACCACTGGGGACAGGGATCACTGAAGCTTTCTTT
>TRBJ1-1|.|TRBV3-1/TRBV3-2|many
CASSQGTEAFF
TGTGCCAGCAGCCAGGGGACTGAAGCTTTCTTT
>TRBJ1-4|TRBD1|TRBV6-1|.
CASSGGTGLFEQEKLFF
TGTGCCAGCAGTGGGGGGACAGGGCTGTTCGAGCAGGAAAAACTGTTTTTT
>TRBJ1-1|.|TRBV7-8|.
CASSLGGSMNTEAFF
TGTGCCAGCAGCTTAGGGGGGAGTATGAACACTGAAGCTTTCTTT
>TRBJ1-1|TRBD1|TRBV6-5|once
CASSRDRVNTEAFF
TGTGCCAGCAGTCGGGACAGGGTGAACACTGAAGCTTTCTTT
>TRBJ1-4|TRBD1|TRBV6-5|.
CASRPSGQANEKLFF
TGTGCCAGCAGGCCCTCGGGACAGGCAAATGAAAAACTGTTTTTT
>TRBJ2-1|TRBD2|TRBV9|.
CASSATSGNYNEQFF
TGTGCCAGCAGTGCGACTAGCGGGAACTACAATGAGCAGTTCTTC
>TRBJ1-2|.|TRBV2|.
CASHRDVYGYTF
TGTGCCAGCCACCGGGACGTCTATGGCTACACCTTC
>TRBJ2-7|TRBD2|TRBV7-9|once
CASSPRTSGSYEQYF
TGTGCCAGCAGCCCCCGGACTAGCGGGAGCTACGAGCAGTACTTC
>TRBJ2-3|TRBD2|TRBV4-3|.
CASSQDYASGTDTQYF
TGCGCCAGCAGCCAAGATTACGCTAGCGGAACAGATACGCAGTATTTT
>TRBJ2-5|.|TRBV5-1|once
CASSFPGQETQYF
TGCGCCAGCAGCTTCCCAGGGCAAGAGACCCAGTACTTC
>TRBJ1-2|.|TRBV27|.
CASSFRGTNYGYTF
TGTGCCAGCAGTTTTAGGGGCACTAACTATGGCTACACCTTC
>TRBJ2-3|.|TRBV7-9|.
CASSLSGVTQYF
TGTGCCAGCAGCTTATCTGGGGTTACGCAGTATTTT
>TRBJ2-7|.|TRBV4-1|.
CASSQGLSYEQYF
TGCGCCAGCAGCCAAGGGCTCTCCTACGAGCAGTACTTC
>TRBJ2-3|.|TRBV25-1|.
CASSGSTDTQYF
TGTGCCAGCAGTGGATCCACAGATACGCAGTATTTT
>TRBJ2-1|TRBD2|TRBV9|once
CASSVGGLAGNEQFF
TGTGCCAGCAGCGTGGGGGGACTAGCGGGCAATGAGCAGTTCTTC
>TRBJ2-5|TRBD1|TRBV5-1|.
CASKYGQGFGETQYF
TGCGCCAGCAAATATGGACAGGGATTCGGGGAGACCCAGTACTTC
>TRBJ2-7|TRBD2|TRBV9|once
CASSVSSGSYEQYF
TGTGCCAGCAGCGTATCTAGCGGGAGTTACGAGCAGTACTTC
>TRBJ1-1|.|TRBV7-2|.
CASSYRQEVVPEAFF
TGTGCCAGCAGCTACCGACAGGAGGTCGTTCCTGAAGCTTTCTTT
>TRBJ1-4|.|TRBV7-2|.
CASSLEAIRAANEKLFF
TGTGCCAGCAGCTTAGAGGCGATTAGGGCGGCTAATGAAAAACTGTTTTTT
>TRBJ2-1|.|TRBV28|.
CASSAGNEQFF
TGTGCCAGTTCTGCAGGCAATGAGCAGTTCTTC
>TRBJ1-1|.|TRBV12-3/TRBV12-4|.
CASSLQRITEAFF
TGTGCCAGCAGCCTACAGAGAATAACTGAAGCTTTCTTT
>TRBJ1-1|TRBD1|TRBV2|.
CASISGQGMWGAFF
TGTGCCAGCATTTCCGGACAGGGGATGTGGGGAGCTTTCTTT
>TRBJ2-3|.|TRBV7-3|.
CASIWSPDTQYF
TGTGCCAGCATTTGGAGCCCAGATACGCAGTATTTT